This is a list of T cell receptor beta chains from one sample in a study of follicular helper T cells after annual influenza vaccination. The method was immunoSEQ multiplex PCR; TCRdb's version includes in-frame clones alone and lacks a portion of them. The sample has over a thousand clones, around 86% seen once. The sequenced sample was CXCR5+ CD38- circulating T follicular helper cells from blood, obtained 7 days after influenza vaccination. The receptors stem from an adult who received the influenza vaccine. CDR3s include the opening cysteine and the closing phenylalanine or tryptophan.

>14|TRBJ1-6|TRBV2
CASRRSSYNSPLHF
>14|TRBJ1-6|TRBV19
CASSAGGENSPLHF
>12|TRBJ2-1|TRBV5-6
CASSWGTREQFF
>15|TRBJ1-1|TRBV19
CASSSRTLMNTEAFF
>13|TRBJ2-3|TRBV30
CAWGGRSTDTQYF
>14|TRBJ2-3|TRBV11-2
CASSLAGALDTQYF
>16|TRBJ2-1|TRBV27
CASSKERGASYNEQFF
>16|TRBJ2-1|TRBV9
CASSVAALAGGNEQFF
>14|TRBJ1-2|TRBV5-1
CASSLGRGNYGYTF
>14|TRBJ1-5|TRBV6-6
CASSYGHKNQPQHF
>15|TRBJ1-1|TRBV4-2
CASSPAQQTNTEAFF
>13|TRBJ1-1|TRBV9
CASSVARNTEAFF
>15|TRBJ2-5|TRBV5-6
CASRPWDTRGKTQYF
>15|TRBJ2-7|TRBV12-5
CASGLSLGVSYEQYF
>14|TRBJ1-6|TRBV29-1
CSVRVGVGNSPLHF
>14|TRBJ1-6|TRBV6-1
CASTLGQEGSPLHF
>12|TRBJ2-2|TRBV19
CASSIRGGELFF
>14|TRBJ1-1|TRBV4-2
CASSSTDQRGEAFF
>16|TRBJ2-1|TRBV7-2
CASSPRGLLFYNEQFF
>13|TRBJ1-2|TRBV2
CARAQGADYGYTF
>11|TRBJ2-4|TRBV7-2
CASSFGNIQYF
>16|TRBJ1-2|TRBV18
CASLLSRDRVNYGYTF
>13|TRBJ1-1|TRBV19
CASSIWGGTEAFF
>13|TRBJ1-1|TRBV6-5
CASSRQMNTEAFF
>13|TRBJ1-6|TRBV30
CAWIKQGLSPLHF
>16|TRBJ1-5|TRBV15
CATSRGAGTRGQPQHF
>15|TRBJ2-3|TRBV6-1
CASSRTGASTDTQYF
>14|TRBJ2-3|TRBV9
CASSGRGGRDTQYF
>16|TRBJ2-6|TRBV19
CASSIASGSGANVLTF
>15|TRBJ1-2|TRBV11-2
CASSLAGYEGYGYTF
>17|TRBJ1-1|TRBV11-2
CASNPMAGGGRNTEAFF
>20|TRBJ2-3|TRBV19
CASSYRSSVFGTGGTDTQYF
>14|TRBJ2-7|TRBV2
CASNKDRLAGEQYF
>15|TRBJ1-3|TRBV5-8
CASSLVTGTGNTIYF
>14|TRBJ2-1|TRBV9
CASSVTGGYNEQFF
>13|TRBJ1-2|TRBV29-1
CSVGGQGNYGYTF
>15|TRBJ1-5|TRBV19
CASSIEPNSNQPQHF
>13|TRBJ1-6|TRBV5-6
CASSFGGVRPLHF
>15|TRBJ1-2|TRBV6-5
CASSYSTDGHYGYTF
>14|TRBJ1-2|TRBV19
CASSSLGAQGGYTF
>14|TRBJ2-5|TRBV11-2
CASSFRDRQETQYF
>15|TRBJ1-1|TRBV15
CATSPAGQGVREAFF
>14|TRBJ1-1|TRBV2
CASSRQSMNTEAFF
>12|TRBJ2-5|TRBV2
CASEAGGETQYF
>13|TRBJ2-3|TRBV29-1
CSVEVGRGDTQYF
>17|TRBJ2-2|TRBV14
CASSPSTSGRARGELFF
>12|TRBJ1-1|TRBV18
CASSPPQGEAFF